This record looks at one TCR beta chain sequence and its context. This entry belongs to a study of blood T cell repertoires in COVID-19. The wider study: Spain, Italy and the United States supplied samples that represented acute and convalescent COVID-19.

Original data processing: Reference gene primer amplification in the assay estimated nucleated cell counts. Data came from immunoSEQ multiplex PCR; TCRdb stores just in-frame clones and leaves some out. V and J calls and clone size are as listed in that table; D and trimming were resolved from the DNA. The sample lists around 200,000 clones, around 83% seen once, with 4.5% to 5% in the top ten. There are 16 residues in the CDR3. The V and J ends lost 0 bases and 0 bases respectively, with 12 bases between them. The germline CDR1 and CDR2 sequences are SGHVS and FQNEAQ. The sample was peripheral blood. V gene TRBV7-8 combines with J gene TRBJ2-7; D is undetermined. The receptor's source is a woman older than 75 with acute or convalescent COVID-19. Here the CDR3 reads CASSLAPVGGSYEQYF. The CDR3 region has the DNA TGTGCCAGCAGCTTAGCCCCCGTTGGCGGCTCCTACGAGCAGTACTTC.